This TCR beta chain was identified during a study of blood T cell repertoires in COVID-19. Study background: PBMCs, B-cell-depleted T cells, or T cells provided the cDNA or gDNA that made up the material.

Per the original data handling: Reference gene primers were amplified, and this amplification served to estimate nucleated cell counts. The protocol was immunoSEQ multiplex PCR, while the TCRdb copy is restricted to in-frame clones and leaves out a portion. For V, J and clone size, that table is used; D and trimming come from the DNA. The sample yields tens of thousands of clones, less than 90% seen once. This clone was detected a few times. The sequence was obtained from a human donor with active COVID-19. The donor label of this sample is uncertain. Sequenced input: peripheral blood.

The chain's CDR3 is CASSLYSKLNSPLHF. The CDR3 DNA reads TGTGCCAGCAGCTTGTACTCAAAACTAAATTCACCCCTCCACTTT. The chain employs TRBV5-4 and TRBJ1-6; D unresolved. Trimming left V 1 base short and J 7 bases short, with 12 bases between. From germline, CDR1 is SGHNT and CDR2 YYREEE (reference sequence). This CDR3 is 15 amino acids long.